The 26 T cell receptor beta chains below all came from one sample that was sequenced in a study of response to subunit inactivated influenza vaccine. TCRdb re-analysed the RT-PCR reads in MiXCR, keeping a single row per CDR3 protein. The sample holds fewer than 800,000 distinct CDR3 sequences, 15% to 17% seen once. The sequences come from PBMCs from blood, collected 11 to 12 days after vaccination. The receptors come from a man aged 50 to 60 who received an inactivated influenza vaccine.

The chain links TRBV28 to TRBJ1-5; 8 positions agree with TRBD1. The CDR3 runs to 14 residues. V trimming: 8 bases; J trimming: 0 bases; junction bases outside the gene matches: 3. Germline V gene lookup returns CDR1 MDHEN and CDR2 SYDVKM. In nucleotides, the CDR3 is TGTGCCAGCGCGACAGGGGATAGCAATCAGCCCCAGCATTTT. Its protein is CASATGDSNQPQHF.

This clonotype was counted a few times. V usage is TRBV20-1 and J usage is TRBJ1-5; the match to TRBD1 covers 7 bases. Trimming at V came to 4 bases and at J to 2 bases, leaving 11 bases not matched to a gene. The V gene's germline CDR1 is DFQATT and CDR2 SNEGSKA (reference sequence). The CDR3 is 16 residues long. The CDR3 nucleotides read TGCAGTGCTATACCAGGGGGGGTTACCGGCAATCAGCCCCAGCATTTT. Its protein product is CSAIPGGVTGNQPQHF.

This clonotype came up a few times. For the CDR3, the DNA is TGTGCCAGCAATAGGGCGGCAGGGCCCTACGAGCAGTACTTC. Residues: CASNRAAGPYEQYF. The chain is built from TRBV6-1 and TRBJ2-7, with a possible D match to TRBD1 (5 bases). CDR1 is MNHNS, CDR2 SASEGT, per germline. The CDR3 length is 14 residues. Trimming removed 7 bases from V and 2 bases from J, with 15 bases in between.

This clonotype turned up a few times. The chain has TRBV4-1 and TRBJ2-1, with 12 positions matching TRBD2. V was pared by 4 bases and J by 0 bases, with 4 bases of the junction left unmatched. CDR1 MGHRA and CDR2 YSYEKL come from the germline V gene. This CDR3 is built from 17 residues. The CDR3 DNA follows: TGCGCCAGCAGCCGACTACTAGCGGGGGGCTCCTACAATGAGCAGTTCTTC. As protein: CASSRLLAGGSYNEQFF.

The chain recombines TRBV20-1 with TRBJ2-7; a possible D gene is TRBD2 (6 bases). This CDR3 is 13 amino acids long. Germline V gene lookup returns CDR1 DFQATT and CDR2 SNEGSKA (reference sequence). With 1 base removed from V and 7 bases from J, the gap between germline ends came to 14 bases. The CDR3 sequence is CSARAGGGEEQYF. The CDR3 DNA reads TGCAGTGCTAGAGCGGGCGGCGGGGAAGAGCAGTACTTC.

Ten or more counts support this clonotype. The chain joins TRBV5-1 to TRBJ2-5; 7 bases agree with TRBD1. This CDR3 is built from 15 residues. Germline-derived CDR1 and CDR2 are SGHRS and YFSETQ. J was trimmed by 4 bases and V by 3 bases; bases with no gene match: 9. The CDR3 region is CASSSGAAGGETQYF. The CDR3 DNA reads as TGCGCCAGCAGCTCAGGTGCGGCAGGGGGAGAGACCCAGTACTTC. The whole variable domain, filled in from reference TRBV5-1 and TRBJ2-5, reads KAGVTQTPRYLIKTRGQQVTLSCSPISGHRSVSWYQQTPGQGLQFLFEYFSETQRNKGNFPGRFSGRQFSNSRSEMNVSTLELGDSALYLCASSSGAAGGETQYFGPGTRLLVL.

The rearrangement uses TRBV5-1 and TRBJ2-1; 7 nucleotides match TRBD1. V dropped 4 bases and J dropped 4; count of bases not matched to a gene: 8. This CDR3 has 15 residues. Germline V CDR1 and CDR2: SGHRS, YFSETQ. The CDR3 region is CASSPGTELYNEQFF. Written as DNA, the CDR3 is TGCGCCAGCAGCCCCGGGACAGAGTTATACAATGAGCAGTTCTTC.

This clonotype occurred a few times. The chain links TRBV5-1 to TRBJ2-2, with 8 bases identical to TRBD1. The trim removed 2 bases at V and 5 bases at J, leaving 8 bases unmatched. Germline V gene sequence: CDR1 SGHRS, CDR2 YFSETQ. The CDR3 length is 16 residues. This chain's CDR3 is CASSFRGLWSTGELFF. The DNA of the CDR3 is TGCGCCAGCAGCTTCAGGGGGCTTTGGTCTACCGGGGAGCTGTTTTTT. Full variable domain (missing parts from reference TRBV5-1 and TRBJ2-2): KAGVTQTPRYLIKTRGQQVTLSCSPISGHRSVSWYQQTPGQGLQFLFEYFSETQRNKGNFPGRFSGRQFSNSRSEMNVSTLELGDSALYLCASSFRGLWSTGELFFGEGSRLTVL.

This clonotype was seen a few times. The CDR3 protein is CAISEGQGGYEQYF. In DNA, the CDR3 is TGTGCCATCAGTGAGGGCCAGGGTGGCTACGAGCAGTACTTC. The chain combines TRBV10-3 with TRBJ2-7, with D possibly matching TRBD1 (5 bases). The germline V and J ends were trimmed by 2 bases and 3 bases, with 11 bases remaining between them. CDR3 size: 14 residues. Germline V CDR1 and CDR2: ENHRY, SYGVKD.

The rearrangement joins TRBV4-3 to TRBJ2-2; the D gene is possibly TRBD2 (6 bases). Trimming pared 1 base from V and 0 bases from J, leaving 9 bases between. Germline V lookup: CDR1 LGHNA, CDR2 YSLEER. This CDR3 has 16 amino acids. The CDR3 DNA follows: TGCGCCAGCAGCCAAGTCTGGGGGGCGAACACCGGGGAGCTGTTTTTT. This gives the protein CASSQVWGANTGELFF.

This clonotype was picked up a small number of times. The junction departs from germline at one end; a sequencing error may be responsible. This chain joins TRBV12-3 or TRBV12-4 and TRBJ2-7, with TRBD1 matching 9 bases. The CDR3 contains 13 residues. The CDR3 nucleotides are TGTGCCAGCAGTTTAGGGGACAGGGCCCCTTTAAACTTC. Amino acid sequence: CASSLGDRAPLNF.

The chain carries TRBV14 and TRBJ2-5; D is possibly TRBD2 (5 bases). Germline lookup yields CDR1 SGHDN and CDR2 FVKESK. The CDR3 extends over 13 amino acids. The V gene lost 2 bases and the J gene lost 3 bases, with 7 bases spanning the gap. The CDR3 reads CASSQPREETQYF. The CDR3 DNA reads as TGTGCCAGCAGCCAACCGAGGGAAGAGACCCAGTACTTC.

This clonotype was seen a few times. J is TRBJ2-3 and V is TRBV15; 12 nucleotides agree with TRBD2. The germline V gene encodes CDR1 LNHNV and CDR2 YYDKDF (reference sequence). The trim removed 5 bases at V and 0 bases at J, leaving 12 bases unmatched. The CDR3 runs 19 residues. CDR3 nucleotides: TGTGCCACCAGCGGCCCCGGGACTAGCGGGCCTACTAGCACAGATACGCAGTATTTT. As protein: CATSGPGTSGPTSTDTQYF. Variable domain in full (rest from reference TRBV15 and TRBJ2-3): DAMVIQNPRYQVTQFGKPVTLSCSQTLNHNVMYWYQQKSSQAPKLLFHYYDKDFNNEADTPDNFQSRRPNTSFCFLDIRSPGLGDTAMYLCATSGPGTSGPTSTDTQYFGPGTRLTVL.

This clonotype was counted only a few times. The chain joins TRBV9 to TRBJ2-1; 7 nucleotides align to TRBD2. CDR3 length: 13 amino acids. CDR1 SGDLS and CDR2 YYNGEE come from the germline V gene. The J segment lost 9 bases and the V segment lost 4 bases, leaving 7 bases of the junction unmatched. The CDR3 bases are TGTGCCAGCAGCACCAGACTAGCTTTTGAGCAGTTCTTC. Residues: CASSTRLAFEQFF.

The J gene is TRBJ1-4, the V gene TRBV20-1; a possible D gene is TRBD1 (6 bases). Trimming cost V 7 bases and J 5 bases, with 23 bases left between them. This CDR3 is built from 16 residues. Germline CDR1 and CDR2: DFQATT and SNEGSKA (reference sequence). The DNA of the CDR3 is TGCAGTGTTTACGGGCCAGGGGCATTACTAAATGAAAAACTGTTTTTT. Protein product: CSVYGPGALLNEKLFF.

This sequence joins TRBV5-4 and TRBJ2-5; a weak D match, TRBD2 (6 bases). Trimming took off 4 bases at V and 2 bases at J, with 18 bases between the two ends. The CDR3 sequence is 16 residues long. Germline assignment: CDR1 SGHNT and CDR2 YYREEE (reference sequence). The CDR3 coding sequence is TGTGCCAGCAGCGCTGGTTTGGTAGCGGAACAAGAGACCCAGTACTTC. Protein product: CASSAGLVAEQETQYF.

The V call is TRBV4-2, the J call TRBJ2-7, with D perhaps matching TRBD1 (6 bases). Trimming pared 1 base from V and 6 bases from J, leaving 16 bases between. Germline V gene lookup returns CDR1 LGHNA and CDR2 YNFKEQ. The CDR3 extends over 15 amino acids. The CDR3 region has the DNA TGTGCCAGCAGCCAAGCGTCTCAGGGGTTAGGCGAGCAGTACTTC. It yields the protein CASSQASQGLGEQYF.

The CDR3 region has the DNA TGTGCCAGCAGCCCCGGTACATCCGAACCACCCCTCCACTTT. Encoded protein: CASSPGTSEPPLHF. The rearrangement links TRBV6-1 to TRBJ1-6; D remains ambiguous. Germline V gene lookup returns CDR1 MNHNS and CDR2 SASEGT. CDR3 size: 14 residues. The V end lost 6 bases, the J end lost 11 bases, and 17 bases lay between the germline ends.

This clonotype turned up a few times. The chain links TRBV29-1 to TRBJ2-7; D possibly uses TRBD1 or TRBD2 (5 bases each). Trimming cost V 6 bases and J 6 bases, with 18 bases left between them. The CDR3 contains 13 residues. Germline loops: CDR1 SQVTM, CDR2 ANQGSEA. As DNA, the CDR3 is TGCAGCGTCGGGGCCCGTCAGAGCTCCGAGCAGTACTTC. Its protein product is CSVGARQSSEQYF.

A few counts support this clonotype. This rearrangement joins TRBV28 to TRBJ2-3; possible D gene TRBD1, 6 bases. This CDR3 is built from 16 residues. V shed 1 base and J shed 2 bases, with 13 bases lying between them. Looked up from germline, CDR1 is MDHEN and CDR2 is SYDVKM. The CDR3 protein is CASSLYWGPDTDTQYF. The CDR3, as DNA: TGTGCCAGCAGTTTATATTGGGGGCCGGACACAGATACGCAGTATTTT.

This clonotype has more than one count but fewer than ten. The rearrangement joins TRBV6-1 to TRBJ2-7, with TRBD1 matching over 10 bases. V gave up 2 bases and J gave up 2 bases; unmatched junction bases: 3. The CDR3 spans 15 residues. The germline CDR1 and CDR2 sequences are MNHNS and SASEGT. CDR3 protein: CASSERTGGPYEQYF. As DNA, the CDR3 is TGTGCCAGCAGTGAACGGACAGGGGGTCCCTACGAGCAGTACTTC.

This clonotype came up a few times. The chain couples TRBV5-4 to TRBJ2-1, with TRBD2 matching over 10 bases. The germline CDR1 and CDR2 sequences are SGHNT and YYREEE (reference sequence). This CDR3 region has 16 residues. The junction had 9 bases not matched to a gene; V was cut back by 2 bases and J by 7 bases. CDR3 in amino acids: CASSFGIAGGKNEQFF. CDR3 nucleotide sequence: TGTGCCAGCAGCTTTGGGATAGCGGGGGGTAAGAATGAGCAGTTCTTC.

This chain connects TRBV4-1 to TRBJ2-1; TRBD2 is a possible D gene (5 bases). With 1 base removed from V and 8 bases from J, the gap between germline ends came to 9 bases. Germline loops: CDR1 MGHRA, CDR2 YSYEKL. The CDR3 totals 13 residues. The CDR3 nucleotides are TGCGCCAGCAGCCAAGTTGAGCGGCATGAGCAGTTCTTC. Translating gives CASSQVERHEQFF.

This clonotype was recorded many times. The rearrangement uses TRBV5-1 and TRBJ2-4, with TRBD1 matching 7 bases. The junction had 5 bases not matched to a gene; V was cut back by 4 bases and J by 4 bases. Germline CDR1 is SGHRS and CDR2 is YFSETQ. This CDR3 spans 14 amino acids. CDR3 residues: CASSRGQEKNIQYF. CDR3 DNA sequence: TGCGCCAGCAGCCGAGGACAGGAAAAAAACATTCAGTACTTC.

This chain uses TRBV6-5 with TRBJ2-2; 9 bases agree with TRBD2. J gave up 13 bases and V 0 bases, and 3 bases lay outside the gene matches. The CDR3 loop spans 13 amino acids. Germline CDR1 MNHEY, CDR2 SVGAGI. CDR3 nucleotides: TGTGCCAGCAGTTACTCCCCGCGGGAGGGGCTGTTTTTT. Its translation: CASSYSPREGLFF.

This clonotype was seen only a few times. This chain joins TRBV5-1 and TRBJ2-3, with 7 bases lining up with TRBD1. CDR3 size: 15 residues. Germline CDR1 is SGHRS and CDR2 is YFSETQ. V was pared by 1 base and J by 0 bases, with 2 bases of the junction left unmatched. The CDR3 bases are TGCGCCAGCAGCTTGTTGGGACAGAGCACAGATACGCAGTATTTT. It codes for CASSLLGQSTDTQYF. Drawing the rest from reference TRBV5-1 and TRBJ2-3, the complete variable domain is KAGVTQTPRYLIKTRGQQVTLSCSPISGHRSVSWYQQTPGQGLQFLFEYFSETQRNKGNFPGRFSGRQFSNSRSEMNVSTLELGDSALYLCASSLLGQSTDTQYFGPGTRLTVL.